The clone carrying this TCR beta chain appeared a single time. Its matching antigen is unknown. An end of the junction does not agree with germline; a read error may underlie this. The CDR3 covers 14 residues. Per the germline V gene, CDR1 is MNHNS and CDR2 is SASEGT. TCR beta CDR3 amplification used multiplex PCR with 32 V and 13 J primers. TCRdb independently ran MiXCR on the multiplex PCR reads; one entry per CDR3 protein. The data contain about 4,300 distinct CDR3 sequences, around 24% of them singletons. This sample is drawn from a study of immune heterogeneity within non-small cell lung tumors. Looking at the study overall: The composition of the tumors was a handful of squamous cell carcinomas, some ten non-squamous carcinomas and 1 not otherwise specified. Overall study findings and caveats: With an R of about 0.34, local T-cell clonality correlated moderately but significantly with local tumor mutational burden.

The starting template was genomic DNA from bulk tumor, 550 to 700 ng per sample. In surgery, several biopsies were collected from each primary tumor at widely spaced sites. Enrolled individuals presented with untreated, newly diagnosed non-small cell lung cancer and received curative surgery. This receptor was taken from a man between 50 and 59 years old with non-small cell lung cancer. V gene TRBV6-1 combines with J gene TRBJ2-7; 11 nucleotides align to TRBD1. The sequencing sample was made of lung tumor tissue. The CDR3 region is CASQGQGDAYGQYF. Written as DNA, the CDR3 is TGTGCCAGCCAGGGACAGGGGGACGCCTACGGGCAGTACTTT.